The T cell receptor beta chain under discussion was sequenced for a study of cytomegalovirus exposure and HLA in healthy donors. General study findings and limits: Diagnosis of cytomegalovirus status made by the classifier reportedly showed high specificity and sensitivity.

The table came from immunoSEQ multiplex PCR; TCRdb's copy has only in-frame clones and leaves some out. The sample carries about 350,000 clones, 75% to 90% recorded once. With respect to this clone: The antigen is undetermined.

Germline trimming cut 3 bases from V and 0 bases from J; bases unmatched to any gene: 6. The CDR3 length is 17 residues. Germline assignment: CDR1 MGHRA and CDR2 YSYEKL. The chain couples TRBV4-1 to TRBJ2-4, with 9 nucleotides matching TRBD1. The TCR comes from a woman aged 30 to 39 in good health and CMV-seropositive. Source material: PBMCs. The DNA for the CDR3 is TGCGCCAGCAGCCAGACAGGGGGGACGTTAGCCAAAAACATTCAGTACTTC. Its translation is CASSQTGGTLAKNIQYF.